These T cell receptor beta chains were read from a single sample in a study of control samples from healthy donors and cancer patients. Sequencing was performed with immunoSEQ multiplex PCR; in TCRdb, only in-frame clones are kept and a portion is missing. The table lists roughly 63,000 clones, 92% of them singletons, with around 1.7% in the top ten. Sequenced: PBMCs. The receptor source for this set is a man aged 40-49 years with colorectal cancer. Each CDR3 is given with its conserved first and last residue.

V gene: TRBV5-1; J gene: TRBJ1-6; CDR3 protein: CASSLQGAVTSPLHF
V gene: TRBV10-3; J gene: TRBJ2-7; CDR3 protein: CAITGGTSYEQYF
V gene: TRBV7-3; J gene: TRBJ1-4; CDR3 protein: CASSQMGGTGEKLFF
V gene: TRBV5-8; J gene: TRBJ1-2; CDR3 protein: CASSRDYNYGYTF
V gene: TRBV6-5; J gene: TRBJ1-2; CDR3 protein: CASSPSRWAGYTF
V gene: TRBV4-2; J gene: TRBJ2-2; CDR3 protein: CASSQDTIGGGDTGELFF
V gene: TRBV3-1/TRBV3-2; J gene: TRBJ1-1; CDR3 protein: CASSRTNTEAFF
V gene: TRBV5-4; J gene: TRBJ2-5; CDR3 protein: CASSLVAGEKAMGTQYF
V gene: TRBV4-1; J gene: TRBJ2-1; CDR3 protein: CASSQGAGPYEQFF
V gene: TRBV27; J gene: TRBJ1-1; CDR3 protein: CASSLYPGLETEAFF
V gene: TRBV3-1/TRBV3-2; J gene: TRBJ1-6; CDR3 protein: CASSRTGPSPLHF
V gene: TRBV12-3/TRBV12-4; J gene: TRBJ2-7; CDR3 protein: CASSPGLAYEQYF
V gene: TRBV19; J gene: TRBJ2-5; CDR3 protein: CASTLAGGETQYF
V gene: TRBV14; J gene: TRBJ1-2; CDR3 protein: CASSQVRDSFRAF
V gene: TRBV29-1; J gene: TRBJ2-2; CDR3 protein: CSVGQLNTGELFF
V gene: TRBV6-2/TRBV6-3; J gene: TRBJ1-5; CDR3 protein: CASSRQGRGNQPQHF
V gene: TRBV19; J gene: TRBJ1-5; CDR3 protein: CASSIGTVKNQPQHF
V gene: TRBV21-1; J gene: TRBJ1-5; CDR3 protein: CASFLFGPQHF
V gene: TRBV19; J gene: TRBJ1-2; CDR3 protein: CASTPPGGNYGYTF
V gene: TRBV19; J gene: TRBJ2-7; CDR3 protein: CASSIEWWRAWGDEQYF
V gene: TRBV7-9; J gene: TRBJ2-1; CDR3 protein: CASSGDKKGEQFF
V gene: TRBV7-2; J gene: TRBJ2-7; CDR3 protein: CASSSQGGNYEQYF
V gene: TRBV14; J gene: TRBJ1-1; CDR3 protein: CASSQSVSAEAFF
V gene: TRBV12-5; J gene: TRBJ2-3; CDR3 protein: CASAVGGGADTQYF
V gene: TRBV27; J gene: TRBJ2-7; CDR3 protein: CASSLGFRQTLWHLYEQYF
V gene: TRBV19; J gene: TRBJ2-3; CDR3 protein: CASSIGPGAKADTQYF
V gene: TRBV5-4; J gene: TRBJ1-1; CDR3 protein: CASLREGEYTEAFF
V gene: TRBV7-6; J gene: TRBJ2-7; CDR3 protein: CASSLEVGTITYEQYF
V gene: TRBV2; J gene: TRBJ2-1; CDR3 protein: CASTVTSGSYNEQFF
V gene: TRBV12-3/TRBV12-4; J gene: TRBJ2-7; CDR3 protein: CASSGTANYEQYF
V gene: TRBV6-2/TRBV6-3; J gene: TRBJ1-1; CDR3 protein: CASSYSQGATEAFF
V gene: TRBV5-8; J gene: TRBJ2-7; CDR3 protein: CASSSGQSFTYEQYF
V gene: TRBV7-8; J gene: TRBJ2-2; CDR3 protein: CASSLGGQTNTGELFF
V gene: TRBV7-2; J gene: TRBJ2-1; CDR3 protein: CATTRGHSELAGGQFF
V gene: TRBV2; J gene: TRBJ2-3; CDR3 protein: CASSTTSGGPRTDTQYF
V gene: TRBV14; J gene: TRBJ1-1; CDR3 protein: CASSRRPGQGAEAFF
V gene: TRBV29-1; J gene: TRBJ2-3; CDR3 protein: CSVVDFSDTQYF
V gene: TRBV24-1; J gene: TRBJ2-2; CDR3 protein: CATSMGRGGPNTGELFF
V gene: TRBV24-1; J gene: TRBJ2-5; CDR3 protein: CATKGQGLETQYF
V gene: TRBV14; J gene: TRBJ2-5; CDR3 protein: CASSHRAGSGETQYF
V gene: TRBV6-1; J gene: TRBJ1-5; CDR3 protein: CASSEIKPTSSNQPQHF
V gene: TRBV19; J gene: TRBJ1-2; CDR3 protein: CASSIADSRTYGYTF
V gene: TRBV5-6; J gene: TRBJ2-5; CDR3 protein: CASSFPGQRYQETQYF
V gene: TRBV5-1; J gene: TRBJ1-1; CDR3 protein: CASSLKTGWDTEAFF
V gene: TRBV7-2; J gene: TRBJ2-2; CDR3 protein: CASAPSGNTGELFF
V gene: TRBV2; J gene: TRBJ1-2; CDR3 protein: CASGRTNYGYTF